This section outlines one T cell receptor beta chain sequence together with its context. This sample stems from a study of blood T cell repertoires in COVID-19. Study information: Specimens from acute and convalescent COVID-19 originated in the United States, Italy and Spain. PBMCs, B-cell-depleted T cells, or T cells were the source of the cDNA or gDNA that made up the material.

The V gene end was trimmed by 4 bases and the J gene end by 7 bases; junction bases not matched to a gene: 7. Looked up from germline, CDR1 is ENHRY and CDR2 is SYGVKD. There are 14 residues in the CDR3. As handled by the study authors: Researchers report that nucleated cell counts were estimated from reference gene primer amplification. Repertoires were generated with immunoSEQ multiplex PCR, while TCRdb's copy carries only in-frame clones and drops some. The DNA was the basis for D and trimming; V, J and clone size are from that table. The sample lists fewer than 250,000 clones, about 80% occurring once.

The V call is TRBV10-3, the J call TRBJ1-2, with 9 bases that match TRBD1. The receptor was derived from an elderly woman with acute or convalescent COVID-19. Material: peripheral blood. The CDR3 region is CAISGSQGARGYTF. The DNA for the CDR3 is TGTGCCATCAGTGGATCACAGGGGGCGCGTGGCTACACCTTC.